The rows below give T cell receptor beta chains drawn from one sample of a study of shared clonotypes between healthy human individuals. The data were produced by immunoSEQ multiplex PCR, yet TCRdb's version contains in-frame clones alone and is incomplete. This table holds about 2.3 million clones, about nine tenths found once. The specimen was naive CD4+ T cells from PBMCs. Source of these receptors: a man aged 18 to 30 in good health. Some clones in this sample may be carry-over from other donors' samples. The CDR3 runs from the conserved cysteine through the conserved F or W. The D gene is left open where the match is weak. For some rows the clone size is stated as once, few or many, or as a class when expanded; others skip it.

clone_size,v_call,j_call,d_call,cdr3_aa,cdr3_nt
-,TRBV20-1,TRBJ2-5,-,CSASTQETQYF,TGCAGTGCTAGTACCCAAGAGACCCAGTACTTC
-,TRBV4-1,TRBJ2-7,-,CASSPVGRGRNYYEQYF,TGCGCCAGCAGCCCAGTTGGGCGGGGTAGAAATTACTACGAGCAGTACTTC
-,TRBV30,TRBJ2-3,-,CAWSVLLGASALYGTQYF,TGTGCCTGGAGTGTACTCTTAGGGGCTAGCGCACTATACGGTACGCAGTATTTT
-,TRBV19,TRBJ2-7,-,CASSIGWPGENYEQYF,TGTGCCAGTAGTATAGGATGGCCAGGGGAAAACTACGAGCAGTACTTC
few,TRBV29-1,TRBJ1-1,-,CSVREGNTEAFF,TGCAGCGTTAGGGAGGGGAACACTGAAGCTTTCTTT
-,TRBV4-2,TRBJ2-7,-,CASSQGRANSYEQYF,TGTGCCAGCAGCCAAGGTAGAGCTAACTCCTACGAGCAGTACTTC
-,TRBV10-3,TRBJ2-7,TRBD2,CAISDKREGYSYEQYF,TGTGCCATCTCTGACAAGCGGGAGGGTTACTCCTACGAGCAGTACTTC
once,TRBV6-6,TRBJ2-5,-,CASSYGRLSGTQYF,TGTGCCAGCAGTTACGGGCGACTGAGTGGGACCCAGTACTTC
-,TRBV27,TRBJ2-1,TRBD1,CASSYRDREQFF,TGTGCCAGCAGTTACCGGGACAGGGAGCAGTTCTTC
-,TRBV18,TRBJ2-1,TRBD2,CASSPPRAGDQENEQFF,TGTGCCAGCTCACCACCTAGGGCGGGAGATCAGGAGAATGAGCAGTTCTTC
-,TRBV28,TRBJ2-1,TRBD1,CASNWDSSYNEQFF,TGTGCCAGCAACTGGGACAGTTCCTACAATGAGCAGTTCTTC
-,TRBV30,TRBJ2-5,TRBD2,CAWSLAGQETQYF,TGTGCCTGGAGTTTAGCGGGCCAAGAGACCCAGTACTTC
-,TRBV30,TRBJ1-2,-,CAWDRAGGGYTF,TGTGCCTGGGACCGGGCCGGAGGTGGCTACACCTTC
-,TRBV6-1,TRBJ2-3,TRBD1,CATRRTGSADTQYF,TGTGCCACCCGACGGACAGGGAGCGCAGATACGCAGTATTTT
-,TRBV5-4,TRBJ2-1,-,CASSLALLRDEQFF,TGTGCCAGCAGCTTGGCTCTCCTCCGCGATGAGCAGTTCTTC
-,TRBV28,TRBJ2-3,-,CASSSLAPGKGTDTQYF,TGTGCCAGCAGTTCCCTAGCTCCGGGAAAGGGCACAGATACGCAGTATTTT
-,TRBV19,TRBJ2-7,TRBD2,CASSPRGGAYEQYF,TGTGCCAGTAGTCCGCGGGGAGGGGCCTACGAGCAGTACTTC
once,TRBV5-5,TRBJ1-1,-,CASSLQQDPRAFF,TGTGCCAGCAGCTTACAGCAGGACCCGCGGGCTTTCTTT
-,TRBV5-4,TRBJ1-2,-,CASSLALDRPYGYTF,TGTGCCAGCAGCTTGGCCTTAGATCGACCCTATGGCTACACCTTC
-,TRBV6-5,TRBJ2-5,-,CASSYSMVTETQYF,TGTGCCAGCAGTTACTCGATGGTGACAGAGACCCAGTACTTC
-,TRBV28,TRBJ2-7,-,CASSSRRQYF,TGTGCCAGCAGTTCCCGCAGGCAGTACTTC
-,TRBV5-1,TRBJ2-5,TRBD1,CASSLAGGMETQYF,TGCGCCAGCAGCTTGGCAGGGGGCATGGAGACCCAGTACTTC
-,TRBV11-3,TRBJ2-5,TRBD2,CASSTSGSQETQYF,TGTGCCAGCAGCACTAGCGGGAGCCAAGAGACCCAGTACTTC
-,TRBV11-2,TRBJ2-1,-,CASSLDRDEQFF,TGTGCCAGCAGCTTAGACAGGGACGAGCAGTTCTTC
-,TRBV9,TRBJ2-7,-,CASSVDSFPYEQYF,TGTGCCAGCAGCGTAGACAGCTTCCCCTACGAGCAGTACTTC
-,TRBV9,TRBJ2-3,-,CASSVAGNTDTQYF,TGTGCCAGCAGCGTAGCCGGAAACACAGATACGCAGTATTTT
-,TRBV7-8,TRBJ2-3,-,CASSLDGPDTQYF,TGTGCCAGCAGCTTAGATGGACCTGATACGCAGTATTTT
-,TRBV28,TRBJ2-7,-,CAVVGATYEQYF,TGTGCCGTAGTGGGGGCCACCTACGAGCAGTACTTC
-,TRBV28,TRBJ1-1,TRBD1,CASSALTGGLVTEAFF,TGTGCCAGCAGTGCGTTGACAGGGGGACTTGTTACTGAAGCTTTCTTT
-,TRBV29-1,TRBJ2-1,TRBD2,CSVELAPTYNEQFF,TGCAGCGTAGAACTAGCGCCCACCTACAATGAGCAGTTCTTC
-,TRBV27,TRBJ2-2,TRBD1,CASSFANRGPGELFF,TGTGCCAGCAGTTTCGCTAACAGGGGGCCCGGGGAGCTGTTTTTT
once,TRBV5-1,TRBJ2-7,-,CASSLGVDPSSYEQYF,TGCGCCAGCAGCTTGGGGGTCGACCCGAGCTCCTACGAGCAGTACTTC
-,TRBV27,TRBJ2-1,-,CASSLQGWRVHNEQFF,TGTGCCAGCAGTTTACAGGGTTGGAGGGTCCACAATGAGCAGTTCTTC
-,TRBV7-6,TRBJ2-5,-,CASSLEGHGQETQYF,TGTGCCAGCAGCTTAGAGGGACATGGGCAAGAGACCCAGTACTTC
few,TRBV19,TRBJ1-5,TRBD1,CASSIRQGGQPQHF,TGTGCCAGTAGTATTAGGCAGGGGGGACAGCCCCAGCATTTT
-,TRBV7-3,TRBJ2-3,-,CASSLGLSNTDTQYF,TGTGCCAGCAGCTTAGGACTATCAAACACAGATACGCAGTATTTT
-,TRBV11-3,TRBJ2-2,-,CASSSTGNGELFF,TGTGCCAGCAGCTCAACAGGGAATGGGGAGCTGTTTTTT
few,TRBV7-9,TRBJ1-5,-,CASSLGNQPQHF,TGTGCCAGCAGCTTAGGGAACCAGCCCCAGCATTTT
-,TRBV5-6,TRBJ1-4,-,CASSHGTRSEKLFF,TGTGCCAGCAGCCACGGGACGAGGTCTGAAAAACTGTTTTTT
-,TRBV5-6,TRBJ2-7,-,CASSLGVGRSYEQYF,TGTGCCAGCAGCCTTGGGGTGGGCAGGAGCTACGAGCAGTACTTC
few,TRBV7-3,TRBJ2-5,-,CASSLQGGGETQYF,TGTGCCAGCAGCTTACAAGGGGGAGGAGAGACCCAGTACTTC
-,TRBV2,TRBJ2-5,TRBD2,CAGASGRAEETQYF,TGTGCAGGAGCTAGCGGGAGGGCCGAGGAGACCCAGTACTTC
-,TRBV9,TRBJ2-1,TRBD2,CASSVVGLAGVAEQFF,TGTGCCAGCAGCGTAGTTGGGCTAGCGGGAGTGGCGGAGCAGTTCTTC
-,TRBV6-1,TRBJ1-5,TRBD1,CASTQQGDNQPQHF,TGTGCCAGCACTCAGCAGGGGGACAATCAGCCCCAGCATTTT
-,TRBV7-2,TRBJ1-3,-,CASSLVGAENTIYF,TGTGCCAGCAGCTTAGTGGGGGCCGAAAACACCATATATTTT
-,TRBV7-3,TRBJ2-2,TRBD2,CASSLGLASTGELFF,TGTGCCAGCAGCTTAGGACTAGCTAGCACCGGGGAGCTGTTTTTT
-,TRBV6-5,TRBJ1-2,TRBD1,CASSYSTGGVGGYTF,TGTGCCAGCAGTTACTCAACAGGGGGGGTAGGTGGCTACACCTTC
-,TRBV5-1,TRBJ2-5,TRBD2,CASSLGTLAGGPLQETQYF,TGCGCCAGCAGCTTGGGGACACTAGCGGGAGGGCCCTTGCAGGAGACCCAGTACTTC
-,TRBV5-1,TRBJ2-1,TRBD2,CASSSSSGAGSSYNEQFF,TGCGCCAGCAGCTCCTCTAGCGGGGCCGGAAGCTCCTACAATGAGCAGTTCTTC
-,TRBV5-1,TRBJ2-7,-,CASSLAGALHEQYF,TGCGCCAGCAGCTTGGCGGGAGCTTTGCACGAGCAGTACTTC
-,TRBV2,TRBJ1-2,-,CASSEIPSYGYTF,TGTGCCAGCAGTGAAATCCCCAGCTATGGCTACACCTTC
-,TRBV7-8,TRBJ2-5,-,CASSSPLIETQYF,TGTGCCAGCAGCTCCCCGCTTATCGAGACCCAGTACTTC
-,TRBV18,TRBJ1-5,-,CASSPWTDNQPQHF,TGTGCCAGCTCACCGTGGACAGACAATCAGCCCCAGCATTTT
-,TRBV29-1,TRBJ2-7,TRBD1,CSVSRDRAAYEQYF,TGCAGCGTCTCCCGGGACAGGGCCGCCTACGAGCAGTACTTC
-,TRBV18,TRBJ1-4,TRBD1,CASSPQGGGNEKLFF,TGTGCCAGCTCACCTCAGGGAGGGGGCAATGAAAAACTGTTTTTT
once,TRBV6-5,TRBJ2-1,-,CASRSRGSSYNEQFF,TGTGCCAGCCGTTCCCGGGGGAGCTCCTACAATGAGCAGTTCTTC